A selection of T cell receptor beta chains follows, all from one sample in a study of T cells in Graves' hyperthyroidism and ophthalmopathy. From the multiplex PCR reads, TCRdb called clonotypes with MiXCR, one entry per CDR3 protein. The table includes almost 500,000 distinct CDR3 sequences, less than 25% detected once. The sequencing sample was made of blood. The source of these receptors is a woman aged 70-85 years with Graves' ophthalmopathy. CDR3s include the opening cysteine and the closing phenylalanine or tryptophan. The D gene is left open where the match is weak. Only some rows state a clone size, as once, few, many or a class for expanded clones.

size	V	J	D	DNA	CDR3
few	TRBV7-9	TRBJ1-1	TRBD1	TGTGCCAGCACCGAGTGGACAGGGGCTGAAGCTTTCTTT	CASTEWTGAEAFF
.	TRBV19	TRBJ2-4	.	TGTGCCAGTAGTATAGATAATGGCGAAACCAAAAACATTCAGTACTTC	CASSIDNGETKNIQYF
.	TRBV19	TRBJ1-5	.	TGTGCCAGTAGTATAGAGGCAGGGAAACAGCCCCAGCATTTT	CASSIEAGKQPQHF
.	TRBV7-8	TRBJ1-5	.	TGTGCCAGCAGCTTGGCAGTCTGGGTAAGCAATCAGCCCCAGCATTTT	CASSLAVWVSNQPQHF
once	TRBV20-1	TRBJ2-1	TRBD2	TGCAGTGCCCCTCGGGCGGGAGGCTTAGTTGATGAGCAGTTCTTC	CSAPRAGGLVDEQFF
many	TRBV10-3	TRBJ1-1	TRBD1	TGTGCCAGCCTACAGGGGGCGGCGGGGACTGAAGCTTTCTTT	CASLQGAAGTEAFF
few	TRBV6-6	TRBJ2-2	TRBD2	TGTGCCAGCAGTTACTCGGCGGGAGCTACGTACACCGGGGAGCTGTTTTTT	CASSYSAGATYTGELFF
.	TRBV19	TRBJ1-1	.	TGTGCCAGTAGTGCGCGGACAGACCTTGAAGCTTTCTTT	CASSARTDLEAFF
few	TRBV2	TRBJ1-1	.	TGTGCCCGCAGTCCTATTGGTCAGGCTCTGGGGACTGAAGCTTTCTTT	CARSPIGQALGTEAFF
.	TRBV3-1	TRBJ1-2	.	TGTGCCAGCAGCCAAGATAGGGCAGCCCTTGGCTATGGCTACACCTTC	CASSQDRAALGYGYTF
few	TRBV11-2	TRBJ1-1	.	TGTGCCAGCAGCTCGCCCCGAGGGGCAGGGACTGAAGCTTTCTTT	CASSSPRGAGTEAFF
.	TRBV7-6	TRBJ2-1	.	TGTGCCAGCAGCTTACGACGGGGGCAGTTCTTC	CASSLRRGQFF
few	TRBV10-3	TRBJ1-6	.	TGTGCCATCAGTGGGGTGGACAGCCACATTAATTCACCCCTCCACTTT	CAISGVDSHINSPLHF
many	TRBV18	TRBJ2-7	TRBD1	TGTGCCAGCTCACCCTCCACAGGGGCCTACGAGCAGTACTTC	CASSPSTGAYEQYF
few	TRBV12-3/TRBV12-4	TRBJ2-7	.	TGTGCCAGCAGTCCCCTTCATCTGACGGGAGCGTGGTACGAGCAGTACTTC	CASSPLHLTGAWYEQYF
few	TRBV10-3	TRBJ2-5	.	TGTGCCATCAGTGAGTCGACAGTAAAAGAGACCCAGTACTTC	CAISESTVKETQYF
few	TRBV30	TRBJ2-3	.	TGTGCCTGGAGACCCGGTACGGTAACAGATACGCAGTATTTT	CAWRPGTVTDTQYF
many	TRBV2	TRBJ2-1	TRBD2	TGTGCCAGCAGTCGAATTAGCGGGAGAAGTGAGCAGTTCTTC	CASSRISGRSEQFF
many	TRBV28	TRBJ2-1	.	TGTGCCAGCAGTCTACTCGGGACCGGGGGATACAATGAGCAGTTCTTC	CASSLLGTGGYNEQFF